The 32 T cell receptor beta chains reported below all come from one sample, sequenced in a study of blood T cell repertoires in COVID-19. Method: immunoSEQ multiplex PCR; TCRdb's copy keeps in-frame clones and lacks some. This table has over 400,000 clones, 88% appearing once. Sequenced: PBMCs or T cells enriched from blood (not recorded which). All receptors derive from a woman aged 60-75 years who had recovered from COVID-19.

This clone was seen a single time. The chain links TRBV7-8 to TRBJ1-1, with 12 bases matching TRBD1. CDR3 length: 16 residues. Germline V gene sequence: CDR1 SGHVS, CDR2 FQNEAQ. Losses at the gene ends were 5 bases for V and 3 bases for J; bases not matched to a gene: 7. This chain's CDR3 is CASSLSGTGGYTEAFF. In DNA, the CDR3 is TGTGCCAGCAGCCTATCCGGGACAGGGGGCTACACTGAAGCTTTCTTT.

The CDR3 loop is CASSPSGRASYEQYV. The CDR3 DNA reads as TGTGCCAGCTCACCAAGTGGCAGGGCCTCCTACGAGCAGTACGTC. V gene TRBV18 combines with J gene TRBJ2-7; D possibly corresponds to TRBD1 (5 bases). CDR1 KGHSH and CDR2 LQKENI come from the germline V gene. The CDR3 runs 15 residues. Trimming removed 2 bases at V and 0 bases at J, with 11 bases between.

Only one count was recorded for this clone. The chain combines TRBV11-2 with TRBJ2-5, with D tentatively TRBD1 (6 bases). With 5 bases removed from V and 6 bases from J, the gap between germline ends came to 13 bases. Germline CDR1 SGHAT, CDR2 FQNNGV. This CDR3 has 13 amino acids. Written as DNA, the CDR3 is TGTGCCAGCAGCCTGTGGGGGCTAAAGACCCAGTACTTC. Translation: CASSLWGLKTQYF. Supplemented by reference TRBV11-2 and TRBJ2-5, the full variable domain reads EAGVAQSPRYKIIEKRQSVAFWCNPISGHATLYWYQQILGQGPKLLIQFQNNGVVDDSQLPKDRFSAERLKGVDSTLKIQPAKLEDSAVYLCASSLWGLKTQYFGPGTRLLVL.

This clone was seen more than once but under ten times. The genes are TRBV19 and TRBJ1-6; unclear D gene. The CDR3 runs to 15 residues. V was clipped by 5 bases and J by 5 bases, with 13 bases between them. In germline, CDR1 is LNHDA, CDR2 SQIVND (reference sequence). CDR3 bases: TGTGCCAGTAGTCCTCACGGGGTGGATAATTCACCCCTCCACTTT. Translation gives CASSPHGVDNSPLHF.

This chain's CDR3 is CSVQTKMAGELFF. CDR3 DNA: TGCAGCGTACAAACCAAAATGGCCGGGGAGCTGTTTTTT. The rearrangement joins TRBV29-1 to TRBJ2-2; unclear D gene. Trimming removed 6 bases at V and 6 bases at J, with 14 bases between. Germline V gene data show CDR1 as SQVTM and CDR2 as ANQGSEA. The CDR3 covers 13 residues.

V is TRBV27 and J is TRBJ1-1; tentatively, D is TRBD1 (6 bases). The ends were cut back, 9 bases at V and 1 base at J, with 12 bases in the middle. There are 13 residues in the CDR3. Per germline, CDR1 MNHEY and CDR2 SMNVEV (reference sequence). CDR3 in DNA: TGTGCCAGGAAGGGGGTTAGGAACACTGAAGCTTTCTTT. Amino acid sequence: CARKGVRNTEAFF.

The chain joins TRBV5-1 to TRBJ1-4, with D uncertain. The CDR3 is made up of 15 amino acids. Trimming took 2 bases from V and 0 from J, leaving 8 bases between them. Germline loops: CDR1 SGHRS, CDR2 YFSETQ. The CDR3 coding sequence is TGCGCCAGCAGCTTAGAGATTGCAACTAATGAAAAACTGTTTTTT. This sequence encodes CASSLEIATNEKLFF.

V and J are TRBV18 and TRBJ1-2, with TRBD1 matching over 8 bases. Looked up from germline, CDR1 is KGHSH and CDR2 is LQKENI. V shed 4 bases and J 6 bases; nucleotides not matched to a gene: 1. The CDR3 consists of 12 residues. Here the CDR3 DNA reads TGTGCCAGCTCACGGACAGGGAATGGCTACACCTTC. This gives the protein CASSRTGNGYTF.

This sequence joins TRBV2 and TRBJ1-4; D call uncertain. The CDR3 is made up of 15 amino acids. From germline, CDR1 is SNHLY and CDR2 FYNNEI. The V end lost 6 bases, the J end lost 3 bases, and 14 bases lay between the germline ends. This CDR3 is CASSRIGSPNEKLFF. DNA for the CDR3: TGTGCCAGCAGCCGAATTGGGAGCCCTAATGAAAAACTGTTTTTT.

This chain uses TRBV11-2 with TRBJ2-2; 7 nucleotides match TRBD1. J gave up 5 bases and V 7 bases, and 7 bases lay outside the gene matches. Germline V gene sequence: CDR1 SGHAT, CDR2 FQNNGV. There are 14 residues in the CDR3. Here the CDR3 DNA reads TGTGCCAGCACCGACAGGGCCGAAACCGGGGAGCTGTTTTTT. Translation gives CASTDRAETGELFF.

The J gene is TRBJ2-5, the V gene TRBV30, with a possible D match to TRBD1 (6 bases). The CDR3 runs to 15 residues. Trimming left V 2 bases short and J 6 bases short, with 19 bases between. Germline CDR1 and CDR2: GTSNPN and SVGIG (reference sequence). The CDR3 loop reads CAWSYDIGGSKTQYF. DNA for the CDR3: TGTGCCTGGAGTTACGACATTGGGGGCTCGAAGACCCAGTACTTC.

The CDR3 loop is CASSFLSSRSSYNEQFF. The CDR3 bases are TGTGCCAGCAGCTTCTTAAGCAGTCGGAGCTCCTACAATGAGCAGTTCTTC. The genes are TRBV11-2 and TRBJ2-1; no reliable D call. The CDR3 sequence is 17 residues long. Trimming stripped 3 bases from V and 0 bases from J, with 15 bases between. CDR1 is SGHAT, CDR2 FQNNGV, per germline.

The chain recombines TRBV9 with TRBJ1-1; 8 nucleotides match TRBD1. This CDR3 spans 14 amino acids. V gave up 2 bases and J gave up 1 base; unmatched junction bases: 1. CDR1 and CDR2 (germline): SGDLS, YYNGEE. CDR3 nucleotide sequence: TGTGCCAGCAGCGTTGACAGGGGGAACACTGAAGCTTTCTTT. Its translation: CASSVDRGNTEAFF.

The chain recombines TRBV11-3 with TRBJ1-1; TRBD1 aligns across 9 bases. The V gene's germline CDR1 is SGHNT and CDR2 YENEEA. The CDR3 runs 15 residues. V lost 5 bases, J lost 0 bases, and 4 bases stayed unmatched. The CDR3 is CASSATGGLNTEAFF. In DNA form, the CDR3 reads TGTGCCAGCAGCGCAACAGGGGGCCTGAACACTGAAGCTTTCTTT.

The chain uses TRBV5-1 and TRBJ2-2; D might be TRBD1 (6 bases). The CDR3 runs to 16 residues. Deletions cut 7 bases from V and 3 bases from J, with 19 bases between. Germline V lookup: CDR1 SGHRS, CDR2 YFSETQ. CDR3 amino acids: CASAHPGTTDTGELFF. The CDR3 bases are TGCGCCAGCGCTCACCCCGGGACAACCGACACCGGGGAGCTGTTTTTT.

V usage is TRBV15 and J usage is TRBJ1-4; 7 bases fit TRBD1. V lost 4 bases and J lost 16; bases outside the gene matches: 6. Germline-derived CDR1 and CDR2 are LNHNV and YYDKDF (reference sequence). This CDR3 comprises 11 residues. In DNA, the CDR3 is TGTGCCACCAGCAAGGGGACAGACCCGTTTTTT. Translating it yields CATSKGTDPFF.

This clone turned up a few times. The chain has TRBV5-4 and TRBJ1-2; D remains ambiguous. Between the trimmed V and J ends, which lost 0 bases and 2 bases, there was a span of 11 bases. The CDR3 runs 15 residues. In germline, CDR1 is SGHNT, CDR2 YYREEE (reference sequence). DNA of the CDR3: TGTGCCAGCAGCTTGGCCGGGGTGGGGAACTATGGCTACACCTTC. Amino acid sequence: CASSLAGVGNYGYTF. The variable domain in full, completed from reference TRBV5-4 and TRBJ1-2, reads ETGVTQSPTHLIKTRGQQVTLRCSSQSGHNTVSWYQQALGQGPQFIFQYYREEENGRGNFPPRFSGLQFPNYSSELNVNALELDDSALYLCASSLAGVGNYGYTFGSGTRLTVV.

CDR3 loop: CASSPDGHDNSPLHF. The CDR3 region has the DNA TGCGCCAGCAGCCCTGACGGACACGATAATTCACCCCTCCACTTT. The gene calls are TRBV5-1 and TRBJ1-6, with D possibly matching TRBD1 (5 bases). V was trimmed by 4 bases and J by 5 bases, leaving 13 bases between them. This CDR3 is built from 15 residues. Germline V CDR1 and CDR2: SGHRS, YFSETQ.

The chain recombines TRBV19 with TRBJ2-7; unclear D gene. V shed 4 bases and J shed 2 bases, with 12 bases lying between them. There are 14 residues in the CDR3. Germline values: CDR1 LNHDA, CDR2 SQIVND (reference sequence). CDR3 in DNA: TGTGCCAGTAGTACCCCGACACAAACCTACGAGCAGTACTTC. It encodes CASSTPTQTYEQYF. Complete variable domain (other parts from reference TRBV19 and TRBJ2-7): DGGITQSPKYLFRKEGQNVTLSCEQNLNHDAMYWYRQDPGQGLRLIYYSQIVNDFQKGDIAEGYSVSREKKESFPLTVTSAQKNPTAFYLCASSTPTQTYEQYFGPGTRLTVT.

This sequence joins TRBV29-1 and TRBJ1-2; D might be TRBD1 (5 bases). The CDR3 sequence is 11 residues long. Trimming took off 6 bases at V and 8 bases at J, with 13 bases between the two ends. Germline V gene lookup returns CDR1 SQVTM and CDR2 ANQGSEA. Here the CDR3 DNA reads TGCAGCGTCCGGGACGGGGGAGGCTACACCTTC. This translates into CSVRDGGGYTF.

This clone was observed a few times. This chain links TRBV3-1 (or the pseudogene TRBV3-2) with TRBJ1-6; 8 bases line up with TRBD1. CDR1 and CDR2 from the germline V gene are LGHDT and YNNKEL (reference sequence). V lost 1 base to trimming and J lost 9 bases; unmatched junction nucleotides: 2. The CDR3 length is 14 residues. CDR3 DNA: TGTGCCAGCAGCCAAGGGACAGGGATTTCACCCCTCCACTTT. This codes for CASSQGTGISPLHF.

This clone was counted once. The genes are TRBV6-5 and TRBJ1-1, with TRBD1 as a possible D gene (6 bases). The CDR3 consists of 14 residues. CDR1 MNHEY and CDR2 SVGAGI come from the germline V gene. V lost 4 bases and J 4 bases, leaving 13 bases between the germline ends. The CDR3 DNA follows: TGTGCCAGCAGTTTGGAACAGGGATCCACTGAAGCTTTCTTT. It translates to CASSLEQGSTEAFF.

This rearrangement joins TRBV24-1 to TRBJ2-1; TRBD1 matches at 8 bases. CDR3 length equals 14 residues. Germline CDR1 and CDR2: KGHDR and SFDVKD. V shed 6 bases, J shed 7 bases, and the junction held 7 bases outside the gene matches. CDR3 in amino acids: CATSQQGARNEQFF. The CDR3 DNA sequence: TGTGCCACCAGTCAGCAGGGGGCTAGGAATGAGCAGTTCTTC.

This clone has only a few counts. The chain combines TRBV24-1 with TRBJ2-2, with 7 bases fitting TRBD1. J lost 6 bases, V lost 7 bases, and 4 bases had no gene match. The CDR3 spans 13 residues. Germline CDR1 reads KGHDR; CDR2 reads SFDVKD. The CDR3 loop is CATSLTGAGELFF. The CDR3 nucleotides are TGTGCCACCAGCCTCACAGGGGCCGGGGAGCTGTTTTTT.

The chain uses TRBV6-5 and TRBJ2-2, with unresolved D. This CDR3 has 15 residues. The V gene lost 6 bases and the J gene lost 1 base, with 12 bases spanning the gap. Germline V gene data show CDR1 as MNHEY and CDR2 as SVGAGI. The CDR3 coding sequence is TGTGCCAGCAGGTACAAAACAGTGAACACCGGGGAGCTGTTTTTT. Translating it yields CASRYKTVNTGELFF.

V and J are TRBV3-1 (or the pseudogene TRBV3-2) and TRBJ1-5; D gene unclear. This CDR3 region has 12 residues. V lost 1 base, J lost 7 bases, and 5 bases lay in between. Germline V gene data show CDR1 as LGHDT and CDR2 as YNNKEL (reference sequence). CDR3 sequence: CASSQAGQPQHF. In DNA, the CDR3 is TGTGCCAGCAGCCAAGCGGGACAGCCCCAGCATTTT.

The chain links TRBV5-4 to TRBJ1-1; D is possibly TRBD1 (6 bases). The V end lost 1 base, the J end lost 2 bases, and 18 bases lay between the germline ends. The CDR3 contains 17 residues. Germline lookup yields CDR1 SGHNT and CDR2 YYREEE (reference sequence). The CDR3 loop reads CASSLLQGGGLNTEAFF. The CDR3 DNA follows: TGTGCCAGCAGCTTGCTACAGGGCGGGGGTTTAAACACTGAAGCTTTCTTT.

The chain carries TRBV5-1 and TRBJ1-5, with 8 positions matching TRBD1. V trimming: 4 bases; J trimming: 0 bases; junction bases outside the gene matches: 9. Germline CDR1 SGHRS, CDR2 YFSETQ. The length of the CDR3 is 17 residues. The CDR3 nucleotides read TGCGCCAGCAGCCCTGGACAGGGACCTTATAGCAATCAGCCCCAGCATTTT. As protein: CASSPGQGPYSNQPQHF.

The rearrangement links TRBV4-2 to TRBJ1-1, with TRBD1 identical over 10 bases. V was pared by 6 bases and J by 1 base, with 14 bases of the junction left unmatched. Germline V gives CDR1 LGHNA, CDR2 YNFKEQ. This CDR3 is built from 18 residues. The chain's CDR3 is CASSSRTQGQGRNTEAFF. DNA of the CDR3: TGTGCCAGCAGTTCAAGAACCCAGGGACAGGGGAGGAACACTGAAGCTTTCTTT.

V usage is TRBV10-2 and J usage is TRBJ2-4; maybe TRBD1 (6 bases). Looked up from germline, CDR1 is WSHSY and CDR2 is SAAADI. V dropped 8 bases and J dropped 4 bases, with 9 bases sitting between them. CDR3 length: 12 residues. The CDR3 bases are TGCGCCAGCGAGGACAGAAAAAACATTCAGTACTTC. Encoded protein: CASEDRKNIQYF.

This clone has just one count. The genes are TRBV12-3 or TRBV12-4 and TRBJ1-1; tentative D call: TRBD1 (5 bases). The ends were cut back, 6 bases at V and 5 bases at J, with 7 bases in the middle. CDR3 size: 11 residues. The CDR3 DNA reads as TGTGCCAGCAGAGGGGAAACTGAAGCTTTCTTT. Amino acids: CASRGETEAFF.

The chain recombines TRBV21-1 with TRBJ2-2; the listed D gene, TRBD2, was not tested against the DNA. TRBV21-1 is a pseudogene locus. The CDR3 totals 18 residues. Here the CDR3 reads CASSKALGKGANTGELFF. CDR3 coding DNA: TGTGCCAGCAGCAAAGCCCTCGGGAAGGGAGCGAACACCGGGGAGCTGTTTTTT.